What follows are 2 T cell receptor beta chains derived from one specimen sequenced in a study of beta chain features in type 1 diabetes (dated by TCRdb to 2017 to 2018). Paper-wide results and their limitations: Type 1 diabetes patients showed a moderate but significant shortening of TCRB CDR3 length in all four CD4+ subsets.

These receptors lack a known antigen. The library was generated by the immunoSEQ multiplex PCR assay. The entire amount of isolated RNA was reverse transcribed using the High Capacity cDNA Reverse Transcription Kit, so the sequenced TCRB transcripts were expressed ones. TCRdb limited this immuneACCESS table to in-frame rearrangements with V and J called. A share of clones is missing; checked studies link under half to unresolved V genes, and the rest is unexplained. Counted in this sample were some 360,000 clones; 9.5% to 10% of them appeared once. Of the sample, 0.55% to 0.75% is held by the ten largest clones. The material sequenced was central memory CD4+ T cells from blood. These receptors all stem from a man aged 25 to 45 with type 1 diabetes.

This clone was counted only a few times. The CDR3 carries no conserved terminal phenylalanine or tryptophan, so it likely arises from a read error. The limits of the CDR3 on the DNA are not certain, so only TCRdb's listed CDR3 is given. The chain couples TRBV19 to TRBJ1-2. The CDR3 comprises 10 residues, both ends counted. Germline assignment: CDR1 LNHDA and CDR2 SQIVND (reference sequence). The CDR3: CATPIVAGED.

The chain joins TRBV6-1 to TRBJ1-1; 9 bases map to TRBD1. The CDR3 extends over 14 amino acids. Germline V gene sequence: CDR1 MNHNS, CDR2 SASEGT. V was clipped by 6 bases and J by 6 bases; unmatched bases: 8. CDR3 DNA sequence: TGTGCCAGCAGCAGGGACAGGGAAAGCGCTGAAGCTTTCTTT. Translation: CASSRDRESAEAFF.